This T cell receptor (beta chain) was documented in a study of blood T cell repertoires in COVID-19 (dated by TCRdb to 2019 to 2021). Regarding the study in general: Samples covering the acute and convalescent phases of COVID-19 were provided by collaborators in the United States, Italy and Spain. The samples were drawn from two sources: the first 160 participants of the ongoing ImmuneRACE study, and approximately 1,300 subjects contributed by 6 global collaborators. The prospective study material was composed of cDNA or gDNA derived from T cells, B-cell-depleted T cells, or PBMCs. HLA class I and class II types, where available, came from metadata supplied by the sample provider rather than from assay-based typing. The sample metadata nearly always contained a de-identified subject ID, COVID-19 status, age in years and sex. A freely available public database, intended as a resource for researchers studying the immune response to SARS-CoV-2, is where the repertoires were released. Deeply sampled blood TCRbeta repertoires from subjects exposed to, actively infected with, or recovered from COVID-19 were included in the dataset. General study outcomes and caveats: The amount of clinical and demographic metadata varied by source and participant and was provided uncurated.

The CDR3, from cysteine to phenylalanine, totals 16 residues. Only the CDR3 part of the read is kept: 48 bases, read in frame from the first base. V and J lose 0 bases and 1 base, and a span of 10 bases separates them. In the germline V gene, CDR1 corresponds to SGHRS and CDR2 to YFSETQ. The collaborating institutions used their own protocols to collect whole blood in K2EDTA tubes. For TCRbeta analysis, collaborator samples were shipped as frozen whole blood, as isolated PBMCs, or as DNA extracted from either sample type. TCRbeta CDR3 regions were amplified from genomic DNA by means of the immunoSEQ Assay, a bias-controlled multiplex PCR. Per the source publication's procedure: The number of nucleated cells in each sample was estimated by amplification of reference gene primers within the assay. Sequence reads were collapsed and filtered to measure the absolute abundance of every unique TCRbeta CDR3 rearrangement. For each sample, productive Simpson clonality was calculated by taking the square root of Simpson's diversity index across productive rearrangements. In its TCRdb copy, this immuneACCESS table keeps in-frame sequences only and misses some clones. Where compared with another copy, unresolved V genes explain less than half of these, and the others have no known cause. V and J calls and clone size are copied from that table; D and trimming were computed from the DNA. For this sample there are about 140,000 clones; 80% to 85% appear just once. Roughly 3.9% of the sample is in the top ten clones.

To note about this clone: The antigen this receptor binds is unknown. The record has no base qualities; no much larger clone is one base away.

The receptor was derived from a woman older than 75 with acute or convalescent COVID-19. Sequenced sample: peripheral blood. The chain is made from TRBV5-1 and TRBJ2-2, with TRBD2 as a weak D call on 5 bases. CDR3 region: CASSLGASRNTGELFF. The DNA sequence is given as TGCGCCAGCAGCTTGGGGGCTAGCAGGAACACCGGGGAGCTGTTTTTT.